What follows are 2 T cell receptor beta chains derived from one specimen sequenced in a study of control samples from healthy donors and cancer patients. Clones were read by immunoSEQ multiplex PCR, and TCRdb kept only the in-frame ones, dropping some. The table shows 100,000 to 150,000 clones, with approximately 90% occurring only once. Sequencing was done on a sample of blood. These receptors all stem from a man aged 35 to 55 in good health.

This chain links TRBV12-3 or TRBV12-4 with TRBJ1-1, with no clear D. The CDR3 is 12 amino acids. Between the trimmed V and J ends, which lost 6 bases and 7 bases, there was a span of 12 bases. CDR3 nucleotide sequence: TGTGCCAGCAGGCGAACCGGGATTGAAGCTTTCTTT. As protein: CASRRTGIEAFF.

This clone was seen just once. The same CDR3 arises from other DNA sequences in this sample as well. V is TRBV6-1 and J is TRBJ2-3; 8 bases map to TRBD1. The CDR3 extends over 14 amino acids. Unmatched junction bases numbered 1, after V lost 3 bases and J lost 2 bases. In germline, CDR1 is MNHNS, CDR2 SASEGT. In DNA, the CDR3 is TGTGCCAGCAGTGACAGGGGGCCCACAGATACGCAGTATTTT. It yields the protein CASSDRGPTDTQYF.